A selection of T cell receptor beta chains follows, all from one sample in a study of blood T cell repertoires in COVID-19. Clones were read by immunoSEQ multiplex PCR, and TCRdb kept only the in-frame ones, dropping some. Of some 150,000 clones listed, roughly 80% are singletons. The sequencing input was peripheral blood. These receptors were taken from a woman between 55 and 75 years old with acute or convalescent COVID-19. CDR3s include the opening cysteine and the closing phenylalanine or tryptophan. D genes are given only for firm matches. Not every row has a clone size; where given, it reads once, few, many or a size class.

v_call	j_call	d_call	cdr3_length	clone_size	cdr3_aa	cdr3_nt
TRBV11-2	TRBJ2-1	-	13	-	CASSLDIRGEQFF	TGTGCCAGCAGCTTAGATATCCGGGGTGAGCAGTTCTTC
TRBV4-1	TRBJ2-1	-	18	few	CASSHPDDARLNYNEQFF	TGCGCCAGCAGCCACCCCGACGACGCCCGACTCAATTACAATGAGCAGTTCTTC
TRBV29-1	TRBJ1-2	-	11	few	CSVVIDSGYTF	TGCAGCGTTGTGATAGATTCCGGCTACACCTTC
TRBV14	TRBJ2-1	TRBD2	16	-	CASSQDLGLAGGKQFF	TGTGCCAGCAGCCAAGATCTGGGACTAGCGGGAGGCAAGCAGTTCTTC
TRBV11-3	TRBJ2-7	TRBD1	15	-	CASSFGGQGAREQYF	TGTGCCAGCAGCTTCGGTGGACAGGGGGCAAGGGAGCAGTACTTC
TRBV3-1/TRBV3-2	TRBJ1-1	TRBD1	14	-	CASSQRDRGTEAFF	TGTGCCAGCAGCCAGCGGGACAGGGGAACTGAAGCTTTCTTT
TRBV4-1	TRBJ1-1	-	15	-	CASSFPGYMNTEAFF	TGCGCCAGCAGCTTCCCAGGGTACATGAACACTGAAGCTTTCTTT
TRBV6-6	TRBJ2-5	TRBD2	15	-	CASIVAGGPQETQYF	TGTGCCAGCATTGTAGCGGGAGGACCTCAAGAGACCCAGTACTTC
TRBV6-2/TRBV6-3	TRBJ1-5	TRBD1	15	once	CASSYVTGGNQPQHF	TGTGCCAGCAGTTACGTGACAGGGGGCAATCAGCCCCAGCATTTT
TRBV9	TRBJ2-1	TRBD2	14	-	CASSELAGGSEQFF	TGTGCCAGCAGCGAACTAGCGGGAGGTAGTGAGCAGTTCTTC
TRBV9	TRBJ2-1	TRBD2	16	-	CASSKRTSGIYNEQFF	TGTGCCAGCAGCAAACGGACTAGCGGTATCTACAATGAGCAGTTCTTC
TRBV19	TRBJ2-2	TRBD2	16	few	CASSSTPGLVVGELFF	TGTGCCAGTAGTTCCACACCGGGACTAGTGGTCGGGGAGCTGTTTTTT
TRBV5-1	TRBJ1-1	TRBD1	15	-	CASSSLGQENTEAFF	TGCGCCAGCAGCTCCCTAGGACAGGAGAACACTGAAGCTTTCTTT
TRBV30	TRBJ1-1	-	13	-	CAWSVGINTEAFF	TGTGCCTGGAGCGTCGGGATCAACACTGAAGCTTTCTTT
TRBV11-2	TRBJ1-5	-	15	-	CASSLDSARSQPQHF	TGTGCCAGCAGCTTAGATTCGGCCCGGAGTCAGCCCCAGCATTTT
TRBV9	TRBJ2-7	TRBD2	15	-	CASSAGPGGPYEQYF	TGTGCCAGCAGCGCTGGCCCGGGAGGGCCTTACGAGCAGTACTTC
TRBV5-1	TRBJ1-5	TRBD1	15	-	CASSWTTGGNEPQHF	TGCGCCAGCAGCTGGACCACAGGGGGCAATGAGCCCCAGCATTTT
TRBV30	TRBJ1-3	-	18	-	CAWSVLSGNQGSGNTIYF	TGTGCCTGGAGTGTTCTCTCGGGCAACCAGGGCTCTGGAAACACCATATATTTT
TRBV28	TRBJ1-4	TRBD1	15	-	CASSLSGTGTQDLFF	TGTGCCAGCAGTTTATCTGGGACAGGGACTCAGGATCTGTTTTTT
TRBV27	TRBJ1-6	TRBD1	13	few	CASSLGTGGSLHF	TGTGCCAGCAGTCTCGGGACAGGGGGGTCCCTCCACTTT
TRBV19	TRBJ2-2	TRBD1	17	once	CASVGRGHLENTGELFF	TGTGCCAGCGTAGGCAGGGGGCATCTCGAAAACACCGGGGAGCTGTTTTTT
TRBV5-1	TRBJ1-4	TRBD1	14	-	CASSFRDRSEKLFF	TGCGCCAGCAGCTTCCGGGACAGAAGTGAAAAACTGTTTTTT
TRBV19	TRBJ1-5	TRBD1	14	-	CASRLTGLGQPQHF	TGTGCCAGTAGGCTGACAGGGTTAGGCCAGCCCCAGCATTTT
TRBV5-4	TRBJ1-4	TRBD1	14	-	CASSPGTGGEKLFF	TGTGCCAGCAGCCCCGGGACAGGGGGTGAAAAACTGTTTTTT
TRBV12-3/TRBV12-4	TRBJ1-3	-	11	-	CASRTYSTIYF	TGTGCCAGCAGGACATATAGCACCATATATTTT
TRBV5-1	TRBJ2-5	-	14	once	CASSLGPGSETQYF	TGCGCCAGCAGCTTGGGGCCGGGATCTGAGACCCAGTACTTC
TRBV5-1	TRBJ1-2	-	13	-	CASSLGSGYGYTF	TGCGCCAGCAGCTTGGGGTCGGGCTATGGCTACACCTTC
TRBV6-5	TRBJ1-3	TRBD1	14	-	CASSRQGLWNTIYF	TGTGCCAGCAGTCGACAGGGGCTATGGAACACCATATATTTT
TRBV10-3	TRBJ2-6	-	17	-	CAISAASRHSGANVLTF	TGTGCCATCAGTGCGGCTAGCAGACACTCTGGGGCCAACGTCCTGACTTTC
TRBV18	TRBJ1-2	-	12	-	CASSPPAGGYTF	TGTGCCAGCTCACCACCGGCGGGGGGCTACACCTTC
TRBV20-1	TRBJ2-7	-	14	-	CSASVGAYHYEQYF	TGCAGTGCTAGTGTGGGGGCGTATCATTACGAGCAGTACTTC
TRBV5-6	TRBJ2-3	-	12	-	CASSTGLPLQYF	TGTGCCAGCAGCACTGGACTGCCTCTGCAGTATTTT
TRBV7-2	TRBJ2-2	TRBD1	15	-	CASSVRDRPPGELFF	TGTGCCAGCAGCGTCCGGGACAGGCCCCCCGGGGAGCTGTTTTTT
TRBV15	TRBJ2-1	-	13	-	CATSIPRYNEQFF	TGTGCCACCAGCATTCCCCGCTACAATGAGCAGTTCTTC
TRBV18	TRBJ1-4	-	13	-	CASSPRVEEKLFF	TGTGCCAGCTCACCCCGGGTTGAGGAAAAACTGTTTTTT
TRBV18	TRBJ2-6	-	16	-	CASSQTENSGANVLTF	TGTGCCAGCTCGCAAACAGAGAACTCTGGGGCCAACGTCCTGACTTTC
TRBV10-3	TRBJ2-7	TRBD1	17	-	CAISVAAGQGRGYEQYF	TGTGCCATCAGTGTAGCCGCCGGACAGGGACGCGGCTACGAGCAGTACTTC
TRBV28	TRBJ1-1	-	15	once	CASSFIRGGNTEAFF	TGTGCCAGTTCCTTTATTCGGGGAGGGAACACTGAAGCTTTCTTT
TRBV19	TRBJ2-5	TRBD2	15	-	CASSTLAGGQETQYF	TGTGCCAGTAGTACCCTAGCGGGAGGGCAAGAGACCCAGTACTTC
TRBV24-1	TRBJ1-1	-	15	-	CATILPGQPNTEAFF	TGTGCCACCATCCTACCGGGACAACCGAACACTGAAGCTTTCTTT
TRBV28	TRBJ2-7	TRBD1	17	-	CASRKNNEQGAGYEQYF	TGTGCCAGCAGAAAAAATAATGAGCAGGGGGCTGGCTACGAGCAGTACTTC
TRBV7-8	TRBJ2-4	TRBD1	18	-	CASSLGAQGFGSKNIQYF	TGTGCCAGCAGCTTAGGGGCACAGGGGTTCGGGTCCAAAAACATTCAGTACTTC
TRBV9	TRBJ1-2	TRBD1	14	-	CASSLGDSGYGYTF	TGTGCCAGCAGCCTTGGGGACAGCGGGTATGGCTACACCTTC
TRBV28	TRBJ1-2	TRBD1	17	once	CASSSNPPGQGVYGYTF	TGTGCCAGCAGTTCCAATCCACCGGGACAGGGGGTCTATGGCTACACCTTC
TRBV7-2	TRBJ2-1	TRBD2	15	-	CASSLLAVDYNEQFF	TGTGCCAGCAGCTTGCTAGCGGTTGACTACAATGAGCAGTTCTTC
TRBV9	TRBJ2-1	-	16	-	CASSIQRGNLYNEQFF	TGTGCCAGCAGCATACAGAGAGGGAACCTGTACAATGAGCAGTTCTTC